This passage covers 28 T cell receptor beta chains from one sample sequenced in a study of blood T cell repertoires in COVID-19. Repertoires were generated with immunoSEQ multiplex PCR, while TCRdb's copy carries only in-frame clones and drops some. The sample contains 60,000 to 75,000 clones, more than 75% of which appear only once. Sequenced: peripheral blood. These receptors were collected from an elderly woman with acute or convalescent COVID-19.

The rearrangement links TRBV5-1 to TRBJ1-1, with a possible D match to TRBD1 (5 bases). Per the germline V gene, CDR1 is SGHRS and CDR2 is YFSETQ. The CDR3 has 14 residues. V lost 4 bases and J lost 0, with 10 bases in between. In DNA form, the CDR3 reads TGCGCCAGCAGCGGTACGGGGGTGAACACTGAAGCTTTCTTT. It yields the protein CASSGTGVNTEAFF.

The chain is built from TRBV28 and TRBJ2-7; D might be TRBD2 (5 bases). V shed 2 bases and J shed 2 bases, with 10 bases lying between them. The CDR3 is made up of 14 amino acids. Per germline, CDR1 MDHEN and CDR2 SYDVKM. The CDR3 DNA sequence: TGTGCCAGCAGTTTAGACTATTTTCCCTACGAGCAGTACTTC. Its translation: CASSLDYFPYEQYF.

This rearrangement joins TRBV2 to TRBJ2-5, with D perhaps matching TRBD1 (6 bases). Trimming removed 5 bases at V and 5 bases at J, with 21 bases between. The germline gives CDR1 SNHLY, CDR2 FYNNEI. The CDR3 contains 16 residues. CDR3 in amino acids: CASSLWTAQDGETQYF. The CDR3 DNA reads TGTGCCAGCAGTCTATGGACAGCCCAGGATGGGGAGACCCAGTACTTC.

This chain connects TRBV27 to TRBJ2-7; tentatively, D is TRBD1 (6 bases). The CDR3 contains 13 residues. The germline V gene encodes CDR1 MNHEY and CDR2 SMNVEV (reference sequence). Trimming took off 6 bases at V and 0 bases at J, with 9 bases between the two ends. The CDR3 loop reads CASRGASSYEQYF. CDR3 DNA: TGTGCCAGCAGGGGGGCAAGCTCCTACGAGCAGTACTTC.

V gene TRBV15 combines with J gene TRBJ1-4; D is unclear. This CDR3 has 12 residues. V was pared by 3 bases and J by 5 bases, with 4 bases between. Germline V gene lookup returns CDR1 LNHNV and CDR2 YYDKDF (reference sequence). The CDR3 sequence is CATSRQNEKLFF. The DNA of the CDR3 is TGTGCCACCAGCAGGCAGAATGAAAAACTGTTTTTT.

The chain combines TRBV27 with TRBJ1-1; the D gene is possibly TRBD1 (5 bases). The V end was cut by 5 bases, the J end by 11 bases, with 18 bases between. Germline V CDR1 and CDR2: MNHEY, SMNVEV (reference sequence). The CDR3 sequence is 13 residues long. CDR3 region: CASSPRGGMRAFF. The CDR3 nucleotides read TGTGCCAGCAGTCCCCGGGGGGGGATGAGGGCTTTCTTT.

This clone came up a few times. The gene calls are TRBV3-1 (or the pseudogene TRBV3-2) and TRBJ2-5, with D unclear. Germline assignment: CDR1 LGHDT and CDR2 YNNKEL (reference sequence). Between the trimmed V and J ends, which lost 1 base and 1 base, there was a span of 7 bases. The CDR3 length is 14 residues. CDR3 nucleotide sequence: TGTGCCAGCAGCCAAGGGCATGGCCAAGAGACCCAGTACTTC. Amino acid sequence: CASSQGHGQETQYF.

The J gene is TRBJ2-7, the V gene TRBV5-4, with D possibly matching TRBD1 (6 bases). The length of the CDR3 is 14 residues. Germline lookup yields CDR1 SGHNT and CDR2 YYREEE (reference sequence). The ends were cut back, 0 bases at V and 3 bases at J, with 10 bases in the middle. CDR3 nucleotides: TGTGCCAGCAGCTTGGAGGTAGGGGGCTACGAGCAGTACTTC. Protein: CASSLEVGGYEQYF.

The chain is built from TRBV19 and TRBJ2-1, with 8 bases lining up with TRBD2. Germline values: CDR1 LNHDA, CDR2 SQIVND (reference sequence). This CDR3 is built from 16 residues. V was pared by 7 bases and J by 8 bases, with 16 bases of the junction left unmatched. CDR3 sequence: CASTDGGAGAKDEQFF. For the CDR3, the DNA is TGTGCCAGTACCGACGGGGGAGCGGGAGCAAAGGATGAGCAGTTCTTC.

This clone was observed a single time. In DNA form, the CDR3 reads TGTGCCAGCAGCCGACAGGGGAAGGACACCTTC. This translates into CASSRQGKDTF. The V call is TRBV28, the J call TRBJ1-2, with 8 positions matching TRBD1. Per germline, CDR1 MDHEN and CDR2 SYDVKM. J gave up 12 bases and V 6 bases, and 6 bases lay outside the gene matches. The CDR3 extends over 11 amino acids.

This chain joins TRBV24-1 and TRBJ2-7; 10 bases match TRBD1. From germline, CDR1 is KGHDR and CDR2 SFDVKD. This CDR3 region has 15 residues. V lost 2 bases and J lost 4; bases outside the gene matches: 4. CDR3 coding DNA: TGTGCCACCAGTGATTCGGGACAGGGGCCTTACGAGCAGTACTTC. Translating it yields CATSDSGQGPYEQYF.

This chain links TRBV18 with TRBJ1-1, with D unresolved. The CDR3 has 14 residues. The germline V and J ends were trimmed by 2 bases and 1 base, with 8 bases remaining between them. The germline gives CDR1 KGHSH, CDR2 LQKENI. DNA for the CDR3: TGTGCCAGCTCACCAAGAAGAGAGAACACTGAAGCTTTCTTT. It yields the protein CASSPRRENTEAFF.

The CDR3 here is CASSLETSSYEQYF. Written as DNA, the CDR3 is TGTGCCAGCAGCTTGGAGACGAGCTCCTACGAGCAGTACTTC. The V gene is TRBV7-2, the J gene TRBJ2-7; D is unresolved. Looked up from germline, CDR1 is SGHTA and CDR2 is FQGNSA. V was trimmed by 3 bases and J by 0 bases, leaving 9 bases between them. CDR3 length: 14 residues.

A few counts support this clone. The chain joins TRBV29-1 to TRBJ2-3; 8 positions agree with TRBD2. The CDR3 length is 14 residues. From germline, CDR1 is SQVTM and CDR2 ANQGSEA. V gave up 8 bases and J gave up 5 bases; unmatched junction bases: 12. The CDR3 is CSPLSGSKVDTQYF. CDR3 nucleotide sequence: TGCAGCCCATTAAGCGGGAGTAAGGTAGATACGCAGTATTTT.

This clone was picked up many times. V is TRBV5-6 and J is TRBJ1-2; D is undetermined. Trimming cost V 5 bases and J 4 bases, with 9 bases left between them. Germline lookup yields CDR1 SGHDT and CDR2 YYEEEE. This CDR3 has 12 amino acids. The CDR3 loop reads CASSEGSYGYTF. The DNA of the CDR3 is TGTGCCAGCAGTGAGGGCAGCTATGGCTACACCTTC.

The chain has TRBV7-2 and TRBJ2-7; TRBD2 is a possible D gene (5 bases). The CDR3 runs to 12 residues. V was cut by 4 bases and J by 4 bases, with 8 bases left in between. Germline values: CDR1 SGHTA, CDR2 FQGNSA. This CDR3 is CASSYGLYEQYF. In nucleotides, the CDR3 is TGTGCCAGCAGCTACGGACTTTACGAGCAGTACTTC.

This sequence joins TRBV30 and TRBJ1-4, with D possibly matching TRBD1 (6 bases). The V end was cut by 4 bases, the J end by 5 bases, with 14 bases between. Germline V gives CDR1 GTSNPN, CDR2 SVGIG (reference sequence). CDR3 length equals 14 residues. The CDR3 sequence: CAWNPGGANEKLFF. DNA of the CDR3: TGTGCCTGGAATCCTGGGGGGGCGAATGAAAAACTGTTTTTT.

V and J are TRBV24-1 and TRBJ2-3; 8 bases agree with TRBD1. CDR3 length equals 16 residues. Germline V CDR1 and CDR2: KGHDR, SFDVKD. Losses at the gene ends were 9 bases for V and 4 bases for J; bases not matched to a gene: 14. CDR3 protein: CATGPRGQGGPDTQYF. The CDR3 nucleotides are TGTGCCACCGGCCCCCGCGGACAGGGAGGCCCAGATACGCAGTATTTT.

This clone was detected a few times. This chain connects TRBV6-2 or TRBV6-3 to TRBJ2-1; the match to TRBD2 covers 13 bases. Germline V CDR1 and CDR2: MNHEY, SVGEGT. V lost 6 bases and J lost 9; bases outside the gene matches: 14. The CDR3 is made up of 17 amino acids. CDR3 coding DNA: TGTGCCAGCAGCTCATCAGAACTAGCGGGAGGGCCTAGTGAGCAGTTCTTC. This sequence encodes CASSSSELAGGPSEQFF.

The CDR3 loop reads CASSITGTGGRNYGYTF. CDR3 bases: TGTGCCAGCAGCATTACCGGGACAGGGGGCCGGAACTATGGCTACACCTTC. The J gene is TRBJ1-2, the V gene TRBV7-2, with 12 bases identical to TRBD1. The CDR3 totals 17 residues. Germline CDR1 SGHTA, CDR2 FQGNSA. J lost 2 bases, V lost 5 bases, and 9 bases had no gene match.

The chain employs TRBV19 and TRBJ1-5, with TRBD1 as a possible D gene (6 bases). Trimming removed 3 bases at V and 6 bases at J, with 9 bases between. Germline CDR1 and CDR2: LNHDA and SQIVND (reference sequence). The CDR3 is 13 residues long. The CDR3 sequence is CASSITRGQPQHF. The DNA for the CDR3 is TGTGCCAGTAGTATCACCAGGGGTCAGCCCCAGCATTTT.

The chain couples TRBV7-9 to TRBJ1-6, with 8 bases aligning to TRBD1. Germline trimming cut 6 bases from V and 6 bases from J; bases unmatched to any gene: 4. Germline loops: CDR1 SEHNR, CDR2 FQNEAQ (reference sequence). This CDR3 contains 14 residues. CDR3 sequence reads: CASRPGQANSPLHF. CDR3 nucleotide sequence: TGTGCCAGCAGACCGGGACAGGCTAATTCACCCCTCCACTTT.

The chain couples TRBV9 to TRBJ2-1; the match to TRBD2 covers 11 bases. J lost 8 bases, V lost 0 bases, and 7 bases had no gene match. The CDR3 is 16 residues long. Germline V gene lookup returns CDR1 SGDLS and CDR2 YYNGEE. The CDR3 region is CASSVVLAGVGDEQFF. The CDR3 bases are TGTGCCAGCAGCGTAGTACTAGCGGGAGTAGGGGATGAGCAGTTCTTC.

CDR3 DNA: TGTGCCTGGAGCCCCCGGGGTGGCGGGAGGCGGGCGCACGAGCAGTTCTTC. It is translated as CAWSPRGGGRRAHEQFF. This chain uses TRBV30 with TRBJ2-1; 8 positions agree with TRBD2. Germline-derived CDR1 and CDR2 are GTSNPN and SVGIG (reference sequence). The V segment lost 3 bases and the J segment 10 bases; nucleotides outside the gene matches: 20. The length of the CDR3 is 17 residues.

The J gene is TRBJ2-3, the V gene TRBV27; 11 bases are shared with TRBD2. This CDR3 is 15 amino acids long. Germline assignment: CDR1 MNHEY and CDR2 SMNVEV (reference sequence). The V and J ends lost 1 base and 7 bases, in that order; junction bases with no gene match: 4. CDR3 DNA sequence: TGTGCCAGCAGTTTATTTTTAGCGGGAGGGTATACGCAGTATTTT. Its translation: CASSLFLAGGYTQYF.

This rearrangement joins TRBV5-4 to TRBJ2-5; 7 nucleotides match TRBD1. The CDR3 runs 13 residues. Per germline, CDR1 SGHNT and CDR2 YYREEE (reference sequence). The V and J ends lost 4 bases and 7 bases, in that order; junction bases with no gene match: 7. CDR3: CASSPDRAGTQYF. The DNA of the CDR3 is TGTGCCAGCAGCCCCGACAGGGCTGGGACCCAGTACTTC.

This chain joins TRBV18 and TRBJ2-7, with D unclear. Trimming took off 6 bases at V and 4 bases at J, with 13 bases between the two ends. The CDR3 runs 13 residues. CDR1 is KGHSH and CDR2 is LQKENI in the germline V gene. CDR3 DNA sequence: TGTGCCAGCTCGTCAAACTTTAATTACGAGCAGTACTTC. Translating gives CASSSNFNYEQYF.

The rearrangement uses TRBV18 and TRBJ1-1; TRBD1 agrees at 7 bases. The CDR3 consists of 16 residues. The trim removed 1 base at V and 1 base at J, leaving 6 bases unmatched. The germline V gene encodes CDR1 KGHSH and CDR2 LQKENI. The CDR3 DNA reads as TGTGCCAGCTCACCACGGCCAGGGGGGAAGAACACTGAAGCTTTCTTT. It codes for CASSPRPGGKNTEAFF.